This paragraph covers one TCR beta chain sequence. Assay: immunoSEQ multiplex PCR; the TCRdb copy retains only in-frame clones and omits some. The sample contains some 130,000 clones, roughly 90% of which appear only once. The data were taken from a study of control samples from healthy donors and cancer patients. CDR1 is KGHSH and CDR2 is LQKENI in the germline V gene. The trim removed 5 bases at V and 4 bases at J, leaving 5 bases unmatched. CDR3 length equals 15 residues. The V call is TRBV18, the J call TRBJ1-5; 10 nucleotides agree with TRBD1. The clonotype originates from a woman in her 50s in good health. The sequencing input was blood. For the CDR3, the DNA is TGTGCCAGCTCAGGGACAGGGGTTGGGAATCAGCCCCAGCATTTT. It translates to CASSGTGVGNQPQHF. Combining the CDR3 with reference TRBV18 and TRBJ1-5 gives the whole variable domain NAGVMQNPRHLVRRRGQEARLRCSPMKGHSHVYWYRQLPEEGLKFMVYLQKENIIDESGMPKERFSAEFPKEGPSILRIQQVVRGDSAAYFCASSGTGVGNQPQHFGDGTRLSIL.